A selection of T cell receptor beta chains follows, all from one sample in a study of PD-1 blockade in classical Hodgkin lymphoma. Only in-frame clones appear in the TCRdb table, and some are missing; sequencing was by immunoSEQ multiplex PCR. The sample shows approximately 160,000 clones, about 81% of them seen only once. Sequenced material: peripheral blood mononuclear cells (PBMCs), taken before the second cycle of nivolumab. The receptors derive from a human donor with classical Hodgkin lymphoma. Both conserved end residues are part of each CDR3.

J | V | CDR3
NA | TRBV5-6 | CASRADSYEQYF
TRBJ2-6 | TRBV27 | CASSSGANVLTF
TRBJ2-2 | TRBV11-2 | CASTLRGYNTGELFF
TRBJ2-5 | TRBV7-8 | CASGGGGPETQYF
TRBJ2-3 | TRBV5-1 | CASSYDPNFLTDTQYF
TRBJ2-4 | TRBV9 | CASSVGIPGQGAYDIQYF
TRBJ2-7 | TRBV5-1 | CASSLGTGIHEQYF
TRBJ1-2 | TRBV27 | CASSSIRDRGLRGYTF
TRBJ2-5 | TRBV7-9 | CASSQDRETQYF
TRBJ2-1 | TRBV7-9 | CASSYRTSGNEQFF
TRBJ1-2 | TRBV10-3 | CAISERGGADGYTF
TRBJ1-6 | TRBV4-2 | CASSQLTGSSYNSPLHF
TRBJ2-1 | TRBV7-6 | CASSLGRDYIYKGEQFF
TRBJ1-2 | TRBV4-1 | CASSQERQGWYGYTF
TRBJ1-1 | TRBV25-1 | CASSGYHEAFF
TRBJ1-4 | TRBV28 | CASSSRQGLREKLFF
TRBJ2-7 | TRBV7-9 | CASSLTGGSYEQYF
TRBJ2-7 | TRBV28 | CATIPDFSYEQYF
TRBJ2-6 | TRBV7-6 | CASSFQQRLSSGANVLTF
TRBJ2-7 | TRBV7-3 | CASSFLNWEGEQYF
TRBJ2-7 | TRBV4-3 | CASSQAFMGQGPTYEQYF
TRBJ2-1 | TRBV29-1 | CSVEEGAEVGINEQFF
TRBJ1-2 | TRBV5-4 | CASSLGQVGSYGYTF
TRBJ1-2 | TRBV11-1 | CATDNEGDYGYTF
TRBJ2-7 | TRBV13 | CASSLNPSGYEQYF
TRBJ2-3 | TRBV4-1 | CASSQVYPYGQGKSDTQYF
TRBJ2-5 | TRBV19 | CASSIDKQGKETQYF
TRBJ2-3 | TRBV27 | CASSLFRGYTDTQYF
TRBJ1-2 | TRBV28 | CASSREGLAYGYTF
TRBJ2-3 | TRBV2 | CASSGGQGASTDTQYF
TRBJ1-3 | TRBV7-6 | CASSLMNRGSGNTIYF
TRBJ2-1 | TRBV7-9 | CASSPGSNEQFF
TRBJ2-6 | TRBV28 | CAAESGANVLTF
TRBJ2-1 | TRBV5-1 | CASSLVGLVENNEQFF
TRBJ2-1 | TRBV27 | CASSLSTGGSYNEQFF
TRBJ2-2 | TRBV4-2 | CASSQVVRNTGELFF
TRBJ2-5 | TRBV7-9 | CASSSGGRGETQYF
TRBJ1-1 | TRBV27 | CASRSFLNTEAFF
NA | TRBV6-5 | CASSYSKLQPSYEQYF
TRBJ2-3 | TRBV7-9 | CASSLGQNPTDTQYF
TRBJ1-6 | TRBV2 | CASSEGEGGYNSPLHF
TRBJ2-7 | TRBV2 | CASSGDRAVYEQYF
TRBJ2-3 | TRBV6-5 | CASSPRRTSTDTQYF
TRBJ2-1 | TRBV2 | CASSFSWAGGPKKNEQFF
TRBJ2-1 | TRBV5-1 | CASSLGLAGNEQFF
TRBJ2-7 | TRBV19 | CASSIDMGNSPPYEQYF
TRBJ2-5 | TRBV6-5 | CASSYADGSGTQYF
TRBJ2-5 | TRBV6-6 | CASSYIGTNQETQYF
TRBJ2-5 | TRBV6-5 | CASSYSGRAQETQYF
TRBJ2-5 | TRBV5-4 | CASSLWAGGLETQYF
TRBJ2-3 | TRBV9 | CASSISIPGTGGDQDTQYF
TRBJ1-1 | TRBV27 | CASASWDRDTEAFF
TRBJ1-1 | TRBV5-1 | CASSLSGVRNTEAFF
TRBJ1-6 | TRBV19 | CASSIVQGMHSPLHF
TRBJ2-5 | TRBV25-1 | CASSELVGRDETQYF